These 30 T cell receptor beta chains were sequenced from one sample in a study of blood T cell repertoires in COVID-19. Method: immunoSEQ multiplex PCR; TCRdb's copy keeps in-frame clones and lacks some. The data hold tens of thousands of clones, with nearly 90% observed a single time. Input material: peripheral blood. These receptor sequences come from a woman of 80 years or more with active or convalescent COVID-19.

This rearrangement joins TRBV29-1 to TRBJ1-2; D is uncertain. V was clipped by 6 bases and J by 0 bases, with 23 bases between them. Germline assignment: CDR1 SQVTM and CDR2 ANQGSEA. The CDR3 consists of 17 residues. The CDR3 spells CSVLPTRQKGTNYGYTF. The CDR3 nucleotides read TGCAGCGTACTACCCACTAGACAAAAGGGCACTAACTATGGCTACACCTTC.

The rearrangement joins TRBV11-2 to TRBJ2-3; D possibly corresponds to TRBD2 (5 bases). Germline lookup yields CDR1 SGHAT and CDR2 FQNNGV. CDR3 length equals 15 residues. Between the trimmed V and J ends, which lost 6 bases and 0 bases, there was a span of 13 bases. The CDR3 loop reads CASRPGRASTDTQYF. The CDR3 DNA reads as TGTGCCAGCAGGCCGGGAAGGGCAAGCACAGATACGCAGTATTTT. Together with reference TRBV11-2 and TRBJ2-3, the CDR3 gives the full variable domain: EAGVAQSPRYKIIEKRQSVAFWCNPISGHATLYWYQQILGQGPKLLIQFQNNGVVDDSQLPKDRFSAERLKGVDSTLKIQPAKLEDSAVYLCASRPGRASTDTQYFGPGTRLTVL.

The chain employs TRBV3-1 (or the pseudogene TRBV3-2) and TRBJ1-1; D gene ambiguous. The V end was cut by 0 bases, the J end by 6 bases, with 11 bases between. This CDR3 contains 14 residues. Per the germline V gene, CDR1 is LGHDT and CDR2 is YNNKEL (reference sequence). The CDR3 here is CASSQEPGNAEAFF. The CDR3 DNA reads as TGTGCCAGCAGCCAAGAGCCGGGTAACGCTGAAGCTTTCTTT.

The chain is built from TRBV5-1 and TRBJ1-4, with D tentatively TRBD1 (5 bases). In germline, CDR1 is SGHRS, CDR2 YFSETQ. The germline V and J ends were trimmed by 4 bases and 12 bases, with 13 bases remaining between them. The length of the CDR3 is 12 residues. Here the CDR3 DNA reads TGCGCCAGCAGCATTATGGGGGAGGAACTGTTTTTT. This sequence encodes CASSIMGEELFF.

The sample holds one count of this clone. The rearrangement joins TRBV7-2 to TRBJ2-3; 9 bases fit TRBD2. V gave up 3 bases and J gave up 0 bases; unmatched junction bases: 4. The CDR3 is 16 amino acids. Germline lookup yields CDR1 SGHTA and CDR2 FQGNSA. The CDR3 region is CASSFTSGSSTDTQYF. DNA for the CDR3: TGTGCCAGCAGCTTCACTAGCGGGTCTAGCACAGATACGCAGTATTTT.

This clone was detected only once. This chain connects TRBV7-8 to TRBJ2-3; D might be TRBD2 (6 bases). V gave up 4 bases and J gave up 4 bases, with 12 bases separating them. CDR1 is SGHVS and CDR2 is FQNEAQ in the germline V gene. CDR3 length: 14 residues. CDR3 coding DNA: TGTGCCAGCAGCTCCCCCCGCGGGGCAGATACGCAGTATTTT. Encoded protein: CASSSPRGADTQYF.

The CDR3 loop is CASSLVGAEAFF. The CDR3, as DNA: TGTGCCAGCAGCTTAGTGGGCGCTGAAGCTTTCTTT. This rearrangement joins TRBV7-2 to TRBJ1-1; D gene unclear. V gave up 1 base and J gave up 6 bases, with 6 bases separating them. CDR1 is SGHTA, CDR2 FQGNSA, per germline. The CDR3 is made up of 12 amino acids.

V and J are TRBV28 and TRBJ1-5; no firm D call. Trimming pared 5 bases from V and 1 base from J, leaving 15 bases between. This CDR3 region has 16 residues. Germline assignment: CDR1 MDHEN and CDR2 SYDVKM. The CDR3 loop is CASSMGAIGSNQPQHF. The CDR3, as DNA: TGTGCCAGCAGTATGGGAGCCATAGGGAGCAATCAGCCCCAGCATTTT.

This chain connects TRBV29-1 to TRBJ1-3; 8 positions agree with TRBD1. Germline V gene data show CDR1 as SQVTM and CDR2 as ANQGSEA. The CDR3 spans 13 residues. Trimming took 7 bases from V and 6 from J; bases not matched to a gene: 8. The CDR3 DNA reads TGCAGCGCCGAGGGACAGGCCCAAAACACCATATATTTT. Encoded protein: CSAEGQAQNTIYF.

The chain's CDR3 is CSAHRSSEQFF. CDR3 nucleotides: TGCAGTGCCCACCGTTCGAGTGAGCAGTTCTTC. The V and J genes are TRBV20-1 and TRBJ2-1; D gene unclear. This CDR3 has 11 residues. The germline gives CDR1 DFQATT, CDR2 SNEGSKA (reference sequence). V was cut by 6 bases and J by 9 bases, with 12 bases left in between.

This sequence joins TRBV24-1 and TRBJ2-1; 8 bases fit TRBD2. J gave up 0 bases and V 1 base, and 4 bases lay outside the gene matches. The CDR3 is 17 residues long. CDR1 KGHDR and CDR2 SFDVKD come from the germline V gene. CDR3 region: CATSDFSGTSSYNEQFF. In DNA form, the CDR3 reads TGTGCCACCAGTGATTTCTCGGGGACTAGCTCCTACAATGAGCAGTTCTTC.

CDR3: CASSQVDLVSYNEQFF. As DNA, the CDR3 is TGCGCCAGCAGCCAAGTAGACCTAGTCTCCTACAATGAGCAGTTCTTC. The gene calls are TRBV4-1 and TRBJ2-1, with D unclear. Germline CDR1 reads MGHRA; CDR2 reads YSYEKL. This CDR3 has 16 residues. With 1 base removed from V and 0 bases from J, the gap between germline ends came to 10 bases.

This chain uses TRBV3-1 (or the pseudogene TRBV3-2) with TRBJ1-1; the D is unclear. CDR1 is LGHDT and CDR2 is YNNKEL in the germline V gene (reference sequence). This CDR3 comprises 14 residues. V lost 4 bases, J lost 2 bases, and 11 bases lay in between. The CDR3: CASSPRVINTEAFF. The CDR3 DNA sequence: TGTGCCAGCAGCCCACGGGTAATCAACACTGAAGCTTTCTTT.

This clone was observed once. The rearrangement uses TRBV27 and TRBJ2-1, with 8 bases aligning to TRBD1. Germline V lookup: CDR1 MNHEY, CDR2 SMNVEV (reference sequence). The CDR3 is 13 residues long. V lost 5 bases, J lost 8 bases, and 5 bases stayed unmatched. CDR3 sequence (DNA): TGTGCCAGCAGTGCCAGGGGGCTCGATGAGCAGTTCTTC. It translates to CASSARGLDEQFF.

The CDR3 loop is CASSLGGMNTEAFF. The DNA for the CDR3 is TGTGCCAGCAGTCTGGGGGGGATGAACACTGAAGCTTTCTTT. The chain combines TRBV7-3 with TRBJ1-1, with TRBD1 as a possible D gene (5 bases). CDR3 length: 14 residues. The germline V gene has CDR1 SGHTA and CDR2 FQGTGA. Trimming shortened V by 6 bases and J by 0 bases, and 11 bases separated the two germline ends. The complete variable domain, with remaining parts taken from reference TRBV7-3 and TRBJ1-1, reads GAGVSQTPSNKVTEKGKYVELRCDPISGHTALYWYRQSLGQGPEFLIYFQGTGAADDSGLPNDRFFAVRPEGSVSTLKIQRTERGDSAVYLCASSLGGMNTEAFFGQGTRLTVV.

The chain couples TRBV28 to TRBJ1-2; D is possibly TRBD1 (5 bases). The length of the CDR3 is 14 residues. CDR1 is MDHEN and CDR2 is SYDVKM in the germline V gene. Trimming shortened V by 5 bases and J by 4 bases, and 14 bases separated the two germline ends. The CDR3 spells CASSGSGGRYGYTF. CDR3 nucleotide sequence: TGTGCCAGCAGTGGCTCGGGGGGACGCTATGGCTACACCTTC.

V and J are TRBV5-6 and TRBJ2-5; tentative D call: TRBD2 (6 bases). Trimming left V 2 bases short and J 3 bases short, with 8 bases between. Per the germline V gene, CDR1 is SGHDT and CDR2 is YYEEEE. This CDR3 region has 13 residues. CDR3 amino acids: CASSFWGEETQYF. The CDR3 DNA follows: TGTGCCAGCAGCTTTTGGGGGGAAGAGACCCAGTACTTC.

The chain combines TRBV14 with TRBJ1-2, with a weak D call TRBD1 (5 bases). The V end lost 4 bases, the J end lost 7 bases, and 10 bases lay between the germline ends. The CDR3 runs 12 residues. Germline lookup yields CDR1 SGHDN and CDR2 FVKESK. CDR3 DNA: TGTGCCAGCAGCCTAGCGGACATTGGCTACACCTTC. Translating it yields CASSLADIGYTF.

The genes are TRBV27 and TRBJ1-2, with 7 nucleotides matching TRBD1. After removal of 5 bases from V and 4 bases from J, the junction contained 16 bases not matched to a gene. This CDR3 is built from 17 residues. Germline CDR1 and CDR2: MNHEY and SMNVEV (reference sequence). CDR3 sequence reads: CASSPLTGTALSYGYTF. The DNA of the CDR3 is TGTGCCAGCAGTCCTCTGACCGGGACAGCCTTGTCCTATGGCTACACCTTC.

The CDR3, as DNA: TGTGCCAGCAGTTCCCGACTAGCGGAGCAGTTCTTC. Its protein is CASSSRLAEQFF. V and J are TRBV12-3 or TRBV12-4 and TRBJ2-1; 8 bases agree with TRBD2. The CDR3 length is 12 residues. J was trimmed by 10 bases and V by 4 bases; bases with no gene match: 3.

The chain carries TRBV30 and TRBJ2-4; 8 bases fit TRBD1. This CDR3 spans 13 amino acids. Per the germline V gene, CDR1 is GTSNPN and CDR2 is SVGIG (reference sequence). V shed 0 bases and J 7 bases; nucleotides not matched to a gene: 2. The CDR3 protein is CAWSVQGANIQYF. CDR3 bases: TGTGCCTGGAGTGTCCAGGGGGCGAACATTCAGTACTTC.

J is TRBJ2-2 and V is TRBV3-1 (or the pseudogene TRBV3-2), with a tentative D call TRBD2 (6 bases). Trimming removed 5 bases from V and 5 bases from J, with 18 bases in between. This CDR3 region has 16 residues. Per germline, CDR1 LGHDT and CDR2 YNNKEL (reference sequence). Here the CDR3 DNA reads TGTGCCAGCAGCTACTATACTAGCCCCCGAACCGGGGAGCTGTTTTTT. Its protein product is CASSYYTSPRTGELFF.

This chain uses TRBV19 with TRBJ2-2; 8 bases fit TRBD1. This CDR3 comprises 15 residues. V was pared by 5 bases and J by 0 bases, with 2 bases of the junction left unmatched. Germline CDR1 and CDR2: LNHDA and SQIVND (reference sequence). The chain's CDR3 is CASSYRGANTGELFF. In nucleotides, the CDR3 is TGTGCCAGTAGTTACAGGGGGGCGAACACCGGGGAGCTGTTTTTT.

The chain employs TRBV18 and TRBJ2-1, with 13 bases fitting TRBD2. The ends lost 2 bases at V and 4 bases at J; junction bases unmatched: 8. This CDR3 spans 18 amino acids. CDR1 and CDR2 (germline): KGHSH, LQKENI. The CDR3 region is CASSPSGLAGARYNEQFF. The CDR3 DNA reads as TGTGCCAGCTCACCATCAGGACTAGCGGGAGCGAGATACAATGAGCAGTTCTTC.

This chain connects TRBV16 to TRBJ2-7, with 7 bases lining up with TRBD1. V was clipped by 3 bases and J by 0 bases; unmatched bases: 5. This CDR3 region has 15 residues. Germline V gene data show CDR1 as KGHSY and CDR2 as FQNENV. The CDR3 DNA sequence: TGTGCCAGCAGCCACCTAGGGGGCAGCTCCTACGAGCAGTACTTC. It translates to CASSHLGGSSYEQYF.

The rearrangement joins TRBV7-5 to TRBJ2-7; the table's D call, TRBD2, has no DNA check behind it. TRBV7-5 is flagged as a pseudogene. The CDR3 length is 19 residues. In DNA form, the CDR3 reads TGTGCCAGAAGCTTAGTCGCCAGCGGGAGGGTCAGGAGCTCCTACGAGCAGTACTTC. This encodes CARSLVASGRVRSSYEQYF.

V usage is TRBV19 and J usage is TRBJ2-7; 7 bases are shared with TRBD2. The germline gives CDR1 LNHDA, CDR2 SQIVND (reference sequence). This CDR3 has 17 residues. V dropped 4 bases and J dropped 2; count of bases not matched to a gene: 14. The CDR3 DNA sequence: TGTGCCAGTAGTAACCGGGGGAGGGGTGGGTTGACCTACGAGCAGTACTTC. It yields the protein CASSNRGRGGLTYEQYF.

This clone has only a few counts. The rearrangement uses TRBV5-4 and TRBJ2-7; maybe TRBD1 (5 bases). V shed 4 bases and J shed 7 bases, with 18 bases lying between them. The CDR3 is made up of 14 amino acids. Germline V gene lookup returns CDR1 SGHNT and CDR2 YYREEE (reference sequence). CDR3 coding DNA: TGTGCCAGCAGCACTTGGTCAGGGTCTGGAGAGCAGTACTTC. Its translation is CASSTWSGSGEQYF.

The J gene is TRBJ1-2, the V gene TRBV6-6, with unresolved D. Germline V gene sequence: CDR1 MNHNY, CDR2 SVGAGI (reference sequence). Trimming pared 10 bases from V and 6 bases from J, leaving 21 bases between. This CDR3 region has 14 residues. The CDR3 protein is CATGRGLGSDGYTF. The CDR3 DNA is TGTGCCACCGGTCGTGGGCTGGGGAGTGATGGCTACACCTTC.

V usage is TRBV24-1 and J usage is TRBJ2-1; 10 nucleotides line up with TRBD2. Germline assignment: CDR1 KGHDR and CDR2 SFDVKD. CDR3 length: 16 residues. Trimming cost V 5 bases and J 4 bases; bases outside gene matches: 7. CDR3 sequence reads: CATSASGRTSYNEQFF. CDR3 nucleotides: TGTGCCACCAGTGCTAGCGGGAGAACCTCGTACAATGAGCAGTTCTTC.